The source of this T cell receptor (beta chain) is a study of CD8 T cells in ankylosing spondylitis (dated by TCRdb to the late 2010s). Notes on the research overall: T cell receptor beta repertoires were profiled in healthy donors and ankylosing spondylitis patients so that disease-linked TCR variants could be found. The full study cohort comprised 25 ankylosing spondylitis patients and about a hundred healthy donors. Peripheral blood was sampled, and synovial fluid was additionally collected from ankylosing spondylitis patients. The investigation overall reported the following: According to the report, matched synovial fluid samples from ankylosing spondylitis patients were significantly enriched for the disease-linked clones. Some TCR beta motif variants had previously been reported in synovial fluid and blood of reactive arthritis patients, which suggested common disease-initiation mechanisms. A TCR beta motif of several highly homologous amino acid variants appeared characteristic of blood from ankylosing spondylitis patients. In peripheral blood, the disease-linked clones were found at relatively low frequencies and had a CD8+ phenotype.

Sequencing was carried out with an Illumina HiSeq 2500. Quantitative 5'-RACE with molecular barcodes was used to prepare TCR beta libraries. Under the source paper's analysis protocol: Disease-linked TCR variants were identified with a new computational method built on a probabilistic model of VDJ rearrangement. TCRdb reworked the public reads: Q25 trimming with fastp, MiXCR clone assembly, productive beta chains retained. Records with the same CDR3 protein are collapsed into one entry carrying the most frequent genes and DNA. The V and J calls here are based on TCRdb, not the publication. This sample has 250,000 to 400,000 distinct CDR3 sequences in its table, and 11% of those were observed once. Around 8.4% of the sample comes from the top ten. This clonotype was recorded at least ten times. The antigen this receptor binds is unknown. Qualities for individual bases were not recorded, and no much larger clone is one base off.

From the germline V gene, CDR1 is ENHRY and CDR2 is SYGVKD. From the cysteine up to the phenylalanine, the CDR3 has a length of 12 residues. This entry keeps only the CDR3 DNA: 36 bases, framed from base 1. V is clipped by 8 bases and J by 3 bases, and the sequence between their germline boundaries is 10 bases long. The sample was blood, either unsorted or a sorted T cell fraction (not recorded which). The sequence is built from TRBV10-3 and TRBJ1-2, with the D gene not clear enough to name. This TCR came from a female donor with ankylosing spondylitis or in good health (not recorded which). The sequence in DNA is TGTGCCATCTATAGGGCGGACTATGGCTACACCTTC. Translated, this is CAIYRADYGYTF.